This T cell receptor (beta chain) was sequenced during a study of cytomegalovirus exposure and HLA in healthy donors. Broader study findings: One cluster of highly shared sequence variants probably arose as a sequencing artifact. Association with HLA alleles at 0.05 false discovery rate was found for 16,951 TCR beta sequences in a later analysis. Later analysis demonstrated an association between a missense DCLRE1C variant and TCR beta V- and J-gene trimming.

Trimming cost V 7 bases and J 2 bases; bases outside gene matches: 5. The CDR3 runs 13 residues. CDR1 GTSNPN and CDR2 SVGIG come from the germline V gene (reference sequence). The PCR was carried out with 60 Vbeta primers and 13 Jbeta primers. Method: immunoSEQ multiplex PCR; TCRdb's copy keeps in-frame clones and lacks some. The sample holds 100,000 to 150,000 clones, 70% to 80% seen once. At the time of sampling, donors were nominally healthy, though unrecorded immune exposures were likely. With respect to this clone: No antigen is known for it.

J is TRBJ2-1 and V is TRBV30; 7 bases align to TRBD1. The receptor comes from a man aged 35 to 55 in good health and CMV-seropositive. Sequencing was performed on PBMCs. DNA of the CDR3: TGTGCCTCATCTACAGGGGCCTACAATGAGCAGTTCTTC. It codes for CASSTGAYNEQFF.